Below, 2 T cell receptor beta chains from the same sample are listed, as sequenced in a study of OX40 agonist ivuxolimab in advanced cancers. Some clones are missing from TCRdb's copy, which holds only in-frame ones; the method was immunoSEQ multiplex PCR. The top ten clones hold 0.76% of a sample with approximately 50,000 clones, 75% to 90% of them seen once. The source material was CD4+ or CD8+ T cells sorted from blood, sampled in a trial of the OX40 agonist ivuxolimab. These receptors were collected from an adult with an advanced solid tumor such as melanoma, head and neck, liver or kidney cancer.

CDR3 residues: CASSPQGTAYEQYF. The CDR3 DNA reads as TGTGCCAGCAGCCCACAGGGGACAGCCTACGAGCAGTACTTC. The chain carries TRBV7-3 and TRBJ2-7, with TRBD1 identical over 7 bases. V lost 5 bases to trimming and J lost 2 bases; unmatched junction nucleotides: 6. The CDR3 loop spans 14 amino acids. The germline V gene encodes CDR1 SGHTA and CDR2 FQGTGA.

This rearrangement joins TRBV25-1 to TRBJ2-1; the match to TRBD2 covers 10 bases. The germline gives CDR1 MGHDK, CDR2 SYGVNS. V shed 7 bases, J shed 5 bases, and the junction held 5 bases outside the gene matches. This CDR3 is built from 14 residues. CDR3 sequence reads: CASMPSGSHNEQFF. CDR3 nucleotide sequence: TGTGCCAGCATGCCTAGCGGGAGCCACAATGAGCAGTTCTTC.